These T cell receptor beta chains were read from a single sample in a study of OX40 agonist ivuxolimab in advanced cancers. Sequencing used immunoSEQ multiplex PCR; TCRdb keeps in-frame clones, though not all of them. The profile shows some 38,000 clones, around 89% of them singletons. Material: CD4+ or CD8+ T cells sorted from blood, obtained in a trial of the OX40 agonist ivuxolimab. The source is an adult with an advanced solid tumor such as melanoma, head and neck, liver or kidney cancer. The CDR3 runs from the conserved cysteine through the conserved F or W. The D gene is left open where the match is weak. Clone size is given for some rows only: seen once, a few or many times, or a class if the clone is expanded.

clone_size	v_call	j_call	d_call	cdr3_nt	cdr3_aa
NA	TRBV30	TRBJ2-2	NA	TGTGCCTGGAGTGTTTCGAACACCGGGGAGCTGTTTTTT	CAWSVSNTGELFF
NA	TRBV5-4	TRBJ2-3	TRBD2	TGTGCCAGCAGCGCCTCTAGCGGGGGGTTTACAGATACGCAGTATTTT	CASSASSGGFTDTQYF
NA	TRBV9	TRBJ2-3	NA	TGTGCCAGCAGCGAGGACCAGCTCGAGGATACGCAGTATTTT	CASSEDQLEDTQYF
NA	TRBV2	TRBJ2-7	NA	TGTGCCAGCATCCCACGGGGAAGGGTCGAGCAGTACTTC	CASIPRGRVEQYF
NA	TRBV10-3	TRBJ2-1	NA	TGTGCCATCAGAAACCCCAGGGATGAGCAGTTCTTC	CAIRNPRDEQFF
NA	TRBV4-3	TRBJ2-5	NA	TGCGCCAGCCCCCGGGCTCCGCAGTACTTC	CASPRAPQYF
NA	TRBV7-6	TRBJ1-5	TRBD1	TGTGCCAGCAGCCCGGACAGGTTCAATCAGCCCCAGCATTTT	CASSPDRFNQPQHF
NA	TRBV7-2	TRBJ1-2	NA	TGTGCCAGCAGCTTAGCCCCCCCTGGGGGAGGCTATGGCTACACCTTC	CASSLAPPGGGYGYTF
NA	TRBV30	TRBJ2-3	TRBD2	TGTGCCTGGAGTAGCGGGGCGGGTACAGATACGCAGTATTTT	CAWSSGAGTDTQYF
NA	TRBV2	TRBJ2-1	NA	TGTGCCAGCAGGAGGGGTGAGCAGTTCTTC	CASRRGEQFF
NA	TRBV2	TRBJ1-6	NA	TGTGCCAGCAGACAACAGGGATTAGATTCACCCCTCCACTTT	CASRQQGLDSPLHF
NA	TRBV4-1	TRBJ2-7	NA	TGCGCCAGCAGCCAAGATCAGTTGGGGACCCGCTCCTACGAGCAGTACTTC	CASSQDQLGTRSYEQYF
NA	TRBV27	TRBJ2-7	NA	TGTGCCAGCAGTGTCCGGGACGCCTTTAACGAGCAGTACTTC	CASSVRDAFNEQYF
NA	TRBV7-6	TRBJ2-3	NA	TGTGCCAGCAGCTTAGTTGGGGGGATCAGCACAGATACGCAGTATTTT	CASSLVGGISTDTQYF
NA	TRBV5-1	TRBJ2-1	NA	TGCGCCAGCTTTCTGCTCCTCAATGAGCAGTTCTTC	CASFLLLNEQFF
NA	TRBV7-9	TRBJ2-5	NA	TGTGCCAGCAGCTTAGTTTCACTAGCAATGGAGACCCAGTACTTC	CASSLVSLAMETQYF
NA	TRBV10-2	TRBJ1-3	NA	TGCGCCAGCTGCTTAGCCGGCCCGCGGGACACCATATATTTT	CASCLAGPRDTIYF
NA	TRBV2	TRBJ1-1	TRBD1	TGTGCCAGCAGTGTTAAACGGGACAGGTCTTCCAACACTGAAGCTTTCTTT	CASSVKRDRSSNTEAFF
NA	TRBV7-6	TRBJ2-5	NA	TGTGCCAGCAGCTTAGAAGGGGAAGAGACCCAGTACTTC	CASSLEGEETQYF
NA	TRBV6-8	TRBJ1-6	TRBD1	TGTGCCAGCAGAACCCCCGGGACAGGGGGGAATTCACCCCTCCACTTT	CASRTPGTGGNSPLHF
NA	TRBV28	TRBJ1-3	NA	TGTGCCAGCGGCCGGGACACACTAAACACCATATATTTT	CASGRDTLNTIYF
NA	TRBV19	TRBJ1-2	NA	TGTGCCAGTACCCAGATCGGGACGGCCAAAGACTATGGCTACACCTTC	CASTQIGTAKDYGYTF
NA	TRBV5-4	TRBJ2-3	NA	TGTGCCAGCAGCTTGGTTGGGGAGGTTAGCACAGATACGCAGTATTTT	CASSLVGEVSTDTQYF
NA	TRBV21-1	TRBJ2-7	NA	TGTGCCAGGACAGGGCCTTCCTACGAGCAGTACTTC	CARTGPSYEQYF
NA	TRBV27	TRBJ2-5	NA	TGTGCCAGCAGTTTAGATATGAGTGGGGAGACCCAGTACTTC	CASSLDMSGETQYF
NA	TRBV6-5	TRBJ2-7	NA	TGTGCCAGCAGAACGCGGGGGCCGTACTACGAGCAGTACTTC	CASRTRGPYYEQYF
NA	TRBV19	TRBJ2-1	NA	TGTGCCACCTCCGGGGGTCTAGGGCAGTTCTTC	CATSGGLGQFF
NA	TRBV5-4	TRBJ1-4	NA	TGTGCCAGCAGCTTAGACGGGGCGGCGGGGCACTATGCGAATGAAAAACTGTTTTTT	CASSLDGAAGHYANEKLFF
NA	TRBV9	TRBJ2-5	NA	TGTGCCAGCAACGACGGTATCCAAGAGACCCAGTACTTC	CASNDGIQETQYF
once	TRBV13	TRBJ1-2	NA	TGTGCCAGCAGCTCCCTGACAAGGCTAGGGGATGGCTACACCTTC	CASSSLTRLGDGYTF
NA	TRBV15	TRBJ1-1	NA	TGTGCCACCAGCAGAGACCGGGGAGGCACTGAAGCTTTCTTT	CATSRDRGGTEAFF
NA	TRBV10-3	TRBJ1-2	NA	TGTGCCATCAGTGATCAGGAGGGGCCGCTCCCCTATGGCTACACCTTC	CAISDQEGPLPYGYTF
once	TRBV7-6	TRBJ2-7	TRBD2	TGTGCCAGCAGCTTAGGAACGGGGGGGCCGGACGAGCAGTACTTC	CASSLGTGGPDEQYF
NA	TRBV27	TRBJ2-7	TRBD1	TGTGCCAGCAGTTCGCGCGACAGGGGGGACGAGCAGTACTTC	CASSSRDRGDEQYF
NA	TRBV6-1	TRBJ1-3	NA	TGTGCCAGCAGGATCGACAGGAGCTCTGGAAACACCATATATTTT	CASRIDRSSGNTIYF
NA	TRBV29-1	TRBJ1-2	TRBD1	TGCAGCGTTGGTGGAGGGGGCAGGGGCTACACCTTC	CSVGGGGRGYTF
NA	TRBV4-3	TRBJ1-5	NA	TGCGCCAGCAGCCAAGATCACCAGGGACAGCCCCAGCATTTT	CASSQDHQGQPQHF
NA	TRBV4-1	TRBJ2-3	NA	TGCGCCAGCAGCCAAGGAGAGTTTTGGGGCACAGATACGCAGTATTTT	CASSQGEFWGTDTQYF
NA	TRBV4-1	TRBJ2-7	NA	TGCGCCAGCAGCCAAGTTTTCGGGACGGGCGCTTCCTACGAGCAGTACTTC	CASSQVFGTGASYEQYF
NA	TRBV5-4	TRBJ1-2	TRBD1	TGTGCCAGCAGCGATGGGACAGGGGCTTTGGGCTACACCTTC	CASSDGTGALGYTF
NA	TRBV6-1	TRBJ2-7	NA	TGTGCCAGTGGGTTAGGGTGGTCCTACGAGCAGTACTTC	CASGLGWSYEQYF
NA	TRBV6-4	TRBJ2-2	NA	TGTGCCAGCAGTGCAGGGGCCGGGGAGCTGTTTTTT	CASSAGAGELFF
once	TRBV5-5	TRBJ2-7	TRBD1	TGTGCCAGCAGCCCGCTGGGACAGGGGGCCCACGAGCAGTACTTC	CASSPLGQGAHEQYF
few	TRBV28	TRBJ1-2	TRBD1	TGTGCCACCACAGGGGACGGCTACACCTTC	CATTGDGYTF
NA	TRBV30	TRBJ2-7	NA	TGTGCCTGGAGTGGAGGCTACGAGCAGTACTTC	CAWSGGYEQYF
NA	TRBV10-1	TRBJ1-5	NA	TGCGCCAGCAGCGGGCAAGCGGGAAGCGATAGCAATCAGCCCCAGCATTTT	CASSGQAGSDSNQPQHF
NA	TRBV27	TRBJ2-6	TRBD2	TGTGCCAGCAGTTTGGGGGGGGCTGGGGCCAACGTCCTGACTTTC	CASSLGGAGANVLTF
NA	TRBV7-9	TRBJ1-1	NA	TGTGCCAGCAGCTTATCCGGGTCTGAAGCTTTCTTT	CASSLSGSEAFF
NA	TRBV7-8	TRBJ2-3	TRBD1	TGTGCCAGCAGCTTTTTGGACAGGGGGAGCACAGATACGCAGTATTTT	CASSFLDRGSTDTQYF
NA	TRBV11-1	TRBJ2-1	NA	TGTGCCAGCAGCTTAGGGGGGTACAATGAGCAGTTCTTC	CASSLGGYNEQFF
once	TRBV28	TRBJ2-1	NA	TGTGCCAGCCCTAATAACCATCTTTGGTCCTACAATGAGCAGTTCTTC	CASPNNHLWSYNEQFF
NA	TRBV10-3	TRBJ1-5	NA	TGTGCCATCAGTGAGCAATGGCAGAACAATCAGCCCCAGCATTTT	CAISEQWQNNQPQHF
NA	TRBV5-8	TRBJ2-7	NA	TGTGCCAGCAGCTCCGCTTACGAGCAGTACTTC	CASSSAYEQYF
NA	TRBV7-9	TRBJ2-3	NA	TGTGCCAGTCTTCCCCCAGGGAGCGGTACGCAGTATTTT	CASLPPGSGTQYF
many	TRBV13	TRBJ1-1	NA	TGTGCCAGCAGCCCGAATACTGAAGCTTTCTTT	CASSPNTEAFF
NA	TRBV5-6	TRBJ1-5	NA	TGTGCCAGCAGCTCCGGTTATGGTCCCAATCAGCCCCAGCATTTT	CASSSGYGPNQPQHF
NA	TRBV28	TRBJ2-2	NA	TGTGCCAGCAGTTTATCAGGGGCCACCGGGGAGCTGTTTTTT	CASSLSGATGELFF
NA	TRBV2	TRBJ1-4	NA	TGTGCCAGCTACCAAGATGAAAAACTGTTTTTT	CASYQDEKLFF
NA	TRBV27	TRBJ1-6	NA	TGTGCCAGCAGTTCTGGAGTTGGGTCACCCCTCCACTTT	CASSSGVGSPLHF
NA	TRBV27	TRBJ1-1	NA	TGTGCCAGCGGAAACACTGAAGCTTTCTTT	CASGNTEAFF